The next 26 T cell receptor beta chains were all read from a single sample in a study of blood T cell repertoires in COVID-19. Sequencing was performed with immunoSEQ multiplex PCR; in TCRdb, only in-frame clones are kept and a portion is missing. Altogether roughly 380,000 clones are present, about nine tenths being singletons, with the ten largest covering roughly 1.6%. Source material: peripheral blood. These TCRs come from a woman aged 40 to 50 with COVID-19, enrolled during active disease.

The chain joins TRBV5-1 to TRBJ2-3; TRBD1 agrees at 7 bases. The germline V gene has CDR1 SGHRS and CDR2 YFSETQ. After removal of 3 bases from V and 0 bases from J, the junction contained 4 bases not matched to a gene. This CDR3 is built from 15 residues. In nucleotides, the CDR3 is TGCGCCAGCAGCTACGGACAGGTCAGCACAGATACGCAGTATTTT. This translates into CASSYGQVSTDTQYF.

The chain links TRBV12-3 or TRBV12-4 to TRBJ2-1; D may be TRBD1 (6 bases). The CDR3 extends over 13 amino acids. V was pared by 1 base and J by 12 bases, with 13 bases between. The CDR3 DNA sequence: TGTGCCAGCAGTTTAGTGATCGCGACAGGGCAGTTCTTC. Amino acid sequence: CASSLVIATGQFF.

The V call is TRBV4-2, the J call TRBJ1-1, with D tentatively TRBD1 (6 bases). V was pared by 0 bases and J by 4 bases, with 21 bases between. CDR1 and CDR2 from the germline V gene are LGHNA and YNFKEQ. The CDR3 has 18 residues. The CDR3 bases are TGTGCCAGCAGCCAAGATTCTAATCGGCAGGGGCTGGGCACTGAAGCTTTCTTT. Translation: CASSQDSNRQGLGTEAFF.

The CDR3 DNA is TGTGCCAGCAGCCAGGGGACAGGGGCCCAATGGGATGAGCAGTACTTC. It yields the protein CASSQGTGAQWDEQYF. The V gene is TRBV4-2, the J gene TRBJ2-7; 10 nucleotides agree with TRBD1. Germline CDR1 and CDR2: LGHNA and YNFKEQ. CDR3 size: 16 residues. V trimming: 3 bases; J trimming: 7 bases; junction bases outside the gene matches: 12.

The rearrangement joins TRBV7-9 to TRBJ2-7, with a possible D match to TRBD2 (6 bases). CDR3 length: 16 residues. The germline CDR1 and CDR2 sequences are SEHNR and FQNEAQ (reference sequence). V gave up 4 bases and J gave up 7 bases, with 23 bases separating them. CDR3 in DNA: TGTGCCAGCAGCTCTTTGGGGGGAACCGGGGCTGGGGAGCAGTACTTC. The encoded protein is CASSSLGGTGAGEQYF.

V and J are TRBV28 and TRBJ2-7, with 9 bases lining up with TRBD1. The ends lost 4 bases at V and 3 bases at J; junction bases unmatched: 1. The CDR3 spans 13 residues. Per germline, CDR1 MDHEN and CDR2 SYDVKM. CDR3: CASSSGQGYEQYF. In nucleotides, the CDR3 is TGTGCCAGCAGTTCGGGACAGGGCTACGAGCAGTACTTC.

The chain uses TRBV19 and TRBJ2-5; D gene ambiguous. The CDR3 runs 14 residues. Trimming shortened V by 2 bases and J by 6 bases, and 13 bases separated the two germline ends. CDR1 and CDR2 from the germline V gene are LNHDA and SQIVND (reference sequence). CDR3 amino acids: CASSISGRPQTQYF. The CDR3 nucleotides read TGTGCCAGTAGTATATCAGGCCGCCCGCAGACCCAGTACTTC.

This clone came up once. The V and J genes are TRBV7-3 and TRBJ2-3; TRBD2 aligns across 8 bases. This CDR3 spans 17 amino acids. The germline V gene encodes CDR1 SGHTA and CDR2 FQGTGA. The V segment lost 5 bases and the J segment 3 bases; nucleotides outside the gene matches: 13. For the CDR3, the DNA is TGTGCCAGCAGCCCCGGTGGCGGGAGGAAAAGGACAGATACGCAGTATTTT. Amino acid sequence: CASSPGGGRKRTDTQYF.

The chain is built from TRBV30 and TRBJ2-3, with 9 bases lining up with TRBD2. V shed 4 bases, J shed 0 bases, and the junction held 8 bases outside the gene matches. This CDR3 is built from 16 residues. Germline V gene lookup returns CDR1 GTSNPN and CDR2 SVGIG (reference sequence). CDR3 nucleotides: TGTGCCTGGACCGCCGGGACTAGCCGTAGCACAGATACGCAGTATTTT. It translates to CAWTAGTSRSTDTQYF. Based on the CDR3 plus reference TRBV30 and TRBJ2-3, the full variable domain is SQTIHQWPATLVQPVGSPLSLECTVEGTSNPNLYWYRQAAGRGLQLLFYSVGIGQISSEVPQNLSASRPQDRQFILSSKKLLLSDSGFYLCAWTAGTSRSTDTQYFGPGTRLTVL.

The chain is built from TRBV6-5 and TRBJ2-1; 11 positions agree with TRBD1. In germline, CDR1 is MNHEY, CDR2 SVGAGI. Losses at the gene ends were 6 bases for V and 3 bases for J; bases not matched to a gene: 4. The CDR3 extends over 15 amino acids. DNA for the CDR3: TGTGCCAGCAGAAGGGGACAGGGGGACTACAATGAGCAGTTCTTC. Its translation is CASRRGQGDYNEQFF.

The V and J genes are TRBV6-5 and TRBJ2-1; no clear D gene. This CDR3 has 14 residues. CDR1 is MNHEY, CDR2 SVGAGI, per germline. V lost 5 bases, J lost 2 bases, and 10 bases lay in between. The CDR3 here is CASSRQLPYNEQFF. DNA for the CDR3: TGTGCCAGCAGTCGTCAGTTGCCCTACAATGAGCAGTTCTTC.

The chain has TRBV9 and TRBJ2-1, with D perhaps matching TRBD1 (5 bases). V was cut by 4 bases and J by 10 bases, with 15 bases left in between. Germline V gives CDR1 SGDLS, CDR2 YYNGEE. The CDR3 is 13 amino acids. CDR3 bases: TGTGCCAGCAGCTTAAGGGGTGTGGGAGAGCAGTTCTTC. Protein sequence: CASSLRGVGEQFF.

The chain has TRBV4-3 and TRBJ1-1; TRBD1 agrees at 8 bases. This CDR3 spans 15 amino acids. Germline trimming cut 2 bases from V and 4 bases from J; bases unmatched to any gene: 6. CDR1 LGHNA and CDR2 YSLEER come from the germline V gene. The CDR3: CASSQFGGQGTEAFF. The CDR3 nucleotides read TGCGCCAGCAGCCAATTCGGAGGACAGGGCACTGAAGCTTTCTTT.

This clone appeared a few times. This chain's CDR3 is CASSAQGLGVTGELFF. DNA for the CDR3: TGTGCCAGCAGCGCCCAAGGACTAGGGGTCACCGGGGAGCTGTTTTTT. The chain uses TRBV9 and TRBJ2-2, with TRBD2 matching 7 bases. CDR1 is SGDLS, CDR2 YYNGEE, per germline. V shed 3 bases and J 4 bases; nucleotides not matched to a gene: 9. The CDR3 has 16 residues.

This chain links TRBV9 with TRBJ2-2; D unresolved. The V and J ends lost 3 bases and 7 bases respectively, with 16 bases between them. The germline V gene has CDR1 SGDLS and CDR2 YYNGEE. The CDR3 consists of 15 residues. In DNA form, the CDR3 reads TGTGCCAGCAGCGCCCGCTTGAGCCGGTACGGGGAGCTGTTTTTT. It codes for CASSARLSRYGELFF.

The chain couples TRBV6-5 to TRBJ2-7, with TRBD2 as a possible D gene (6 bases). V was clipped by 10 bases and J by 2 bases, with 15 bases between them. CDR3 length: 13 residues. Germline CDR1 reads MNHEY; CDR2 reads SVGAGI. The CDR3 DNA reads as TGTGCCACGGGGATCGGGGGTGCCTACGAGCAGTACTTC. Translated, it gives CATGIGGAYEQYF.

To note about this clone: Other DNA sequences within the sample encode an identical CDR3. This sequence joins TRBV24-1 and TRBJ1-1; 7 bases line up with TRBD1. CDR3 length equals 15 residues. After removal of 3 bases from V and 2 bases from J, the junction contained 5 bases not matched to a gene. Looked up from germline, CDR1 is KGHDR and CDR2 is SFDVKD. The CDR3 protein is CATSDPRQGNTEAFF. The CDR3 DNA reads as TGTGCCACCAGTGATCCGCGACAGGGAAACACTGAAGCTTTCTTT.

The genes are TRBV9 and TRBJ1-1; a weak D match, TRBD1 (5 bases). This CDR3 comprises 14 residues. V dropped 0 bases and J dropped 7 bases, with 13 bases sitting between them. CDR1 is SGDLS, CDR2 YYNGEE, per germline. This CDR3 is CASSVESRGGEAFF. The CDR3 DNA reads TGTGCCAGCAGCGTAGAGTCTAGGGGCGGTGAAGCTTTCTTT.

The chain recombines TRBV6-5 with TRBJ2-7; TRBD2 is a possible D gene (6 bases). Trimming took off 6 bases at V and 3 bases at J, with 18 bases between the two ends. Looked up from germline, CDR1 is MNHEY and CDR2 is SVGAGI. The CDR3 runs to 15 residues. The CDR3 coding sequence is TGTGCCAGCAGCTCCAGACTAGTAGGAAACTACGAGCAGTACTTC. Translation: CASSSRLVGNYEQYF.

The chain uses TRBV16 and TRBJ1-2, with 8 bases that match TRBD1. This CDR3 region has 16 residues. From germline, CDR1 is KGHSY and CDR2 FQNENV. Trimming removed 5 bases from V and 2 bases from J; junction bases left unmatched: 10. CDR3 region: CASSSRKGQDNYGYTF. Here the CDR3 DNA reads TGTGCCAGCAGCTCAAGGAAGGGACAGGACAACTATGGCTACACCTTC.

The chain has TRBV6-4 and TRBJ2-3; 8 bases match TRBD2. J was trimmed by 4 bases and V by 3 bases; bases with no gene match: 6. The CDR3 is 15 amino acids. Germline V gene data show CDR1 as MRHNA and CDR2 as SNTAGT. CDR3 sequence (DNA): TGTGCCAGCAGTGAAGCCGGGAGGGCCGCAGATACGCAGTATTTT. Translating it yields CASSEAGRAADTQYF.

Concerning this clone: The identical CDR3 is also encoded by other nucleotide sequences in the sample. The chain combines TRBV28 with TRBJ1-2, with D perhaps TRBD1 (6 bases). CDR1 is MDHEN and CDR2 is SYDVKM in the germline V gene. This CDR3 is built from 14 residues. V lost 2 bases and J lost 2, with 9 bases in between. CDR3 sequence (DNA): TGTGCCAGCAGTTTAGGGGGGGCCAACTATGGCTACACCTTC. Translation: CASSLGGANYGYTF.

The rearrangement joins TRBV28 to TRBJ2-5; perhaps TRBD1 as D (5 bases). This CDR3 is 14 amino acids long. CDR1 and CDR2 from the germline V gene are MDHEN and SYDVKM. V dropped 4 bases and J dropped 4 bases, with 13 bases sitting between them. The CDR3 coding sequence is TGTGCCAGCAGTTCCCCGTTAAGGGGAGAGACCCAGTACTTC. It translates to CASSSPLRGETQYF.

The genes are TRBV28 and TRBJ1-2; 9 positions match TRBD1. The V gene's germline CDR1 is MDHEN and CDR2 SYDVKM. Trimming at V came to 2 bases and at J to 6 bases, leaving 4 bases not matched to a gene. This CDR3 is built from 14 residues. The CDR3 sequence is CASSLTGGAHGYTF. The CDR3 DNA sequence: TGTGCCAGCAGTTTAACAGGGGGCGCGCATGGCTACACCTTC.

This clone came up many times. This rearrangement joins TRBV6-2 or TRBV6-3 to TRBJ1-5, with a tentative D call TRBD1 (5 bases). The CDR3 has 14 residues. V was cut by 5 bases and J by 6 bases, with 14 bases left in between. Germline CDR1 MNHEY, CDR2 SVGEGT. In DNA form, the CDR3 reads TGTGCCAGCAGTCCCGGGGGGGACGCTCAGCCCCAGCATTTT. This codes for CASSPGGDAQPQHF.

This chain joins TRBV5-1 and TRBJ2-5, with a weak D call TRBD1 (6 bases). Trimming took 3 bases from V and 1 from J, leaving 13 bases between them. The germline V gene encodes CDR1 SGHRS and CDR2 YFSETQ. This CDR3 is 15 amino acids long. The CDR3 loop reads CASSSVGGPQETQYF. The DNA for the CDR3 is TGCGCCAGCAGCTCTGTAGGGGGTCCCCAAGAGACCCAGTACTTC.